Following are 30 T cell receptor beta chains from one sample sequenced in a study of molecular identifiers for immune sequencing clone quantification. In TCRdb, the PCR reads were re-called with MiXCR into one record per CDR3 protein. The repertoire holds over 550,000 distinct CDR3 sequences, with 25% as singletons. The sequenced sample consisted of naive CD8+ T cells from blood, with Jurkat cell RNA spiked in. Regarding subset: FACS-sorted CD8+CD4-CCR7+CD45RA+ naive T cells. These receptors originate from a human donor in good health. Some libraries in this study had Jurkat cell RNA spiked in.

This clonotype has ten or more counts. V gene TRBV20-1 combines with J gene TRBJ1-3; weak D call: TRBD1 (5 bases). Germline CDR1 and CDR2: DFQATT and SNEGSKA (reference sequence). With 0 bases removed from V and 2 bases from J, the gap between germline ends came to 11 bases. The CDR3 covers 15 residues. CDR3 nucleotide sequence: TGCAGTGCTAGAGATGGGGCAGGGCCTGGAAACACCATATATTTT. Translating it yields CSARDGAGPGNTIYF.

The CDR3, as DNA: TGTGCCAGCAGCTTAGGGCTAGCGGGACTCGAGCAGTACTTC. Amino acid sequence: CASSLGLAGLEQYF. The V call is TRBV7-9, the J call TRBJ2-7; 9 bases agree with TRBD2. The ends lost 1 base at V and 6 bases at J; junction bases unmatched: 4. This CDR3 has 14 residues. The V gene's germline CDR1 is SEHNR and CDR2 FQNEAQ (reference sequence). Full variable domain (outside the CDR3, taken from reference TRBV7-9 and TRBJ2-7): DTGVSQNPRHKITKRGQNVTFRCDPISEHNRLYWYRQTLGQGPEFLTYFQNEAQLEKSRLLSDRFSAERPKGSFSTLEIQRTEQGDSAMYLCASSLGLAGLEQYFGPGTRLTVT.

Remarks on this clonotype: Compared with germline, one end of the junction differs, possibly owing to a read error. The chain employs TRBV6-5 and TRBJ1-1; D is perhaps TRBD1 (5 bases). CDR1 and CDR2 (germline): MNHEY, SVGAGI. This CDR3 has 16 amino acids. DNA of the CDR3: TGTGCCAGCGGTTACTCGACGGGGCTTGGGGGTACTGAAGCTTTCTTT. It yields the protein CASGYSTGLGGTEAFF.

This clonotype was found many times. This sequence joins TRBV14 and TRBJ2-6, with D maybe TRBD2 (6 bases). Germline values: CDR1 SGHDN, CDR2 FVKESK. V lost 3 bases and J 2 bases, leaving 11 bases between the germline ends. The CDR3 loop spans 16 amino acids. CDR3 sequence (DNA): TGTGCCAGCAGCCAGTACACGGGAGCTGGGGCCAACGTCCTGACTTTC. Translated, it gives CASSQYTGAGANVLTF. Full variable domain (outside the CDR3, taken from reference TRBV14 and TRBJ2-6): EAGVTQFPSHSVIEKGQTVTLRCDPISGHDNLYWYRRVMGKEIKFLLHFVKESKQDESGMPNNRFLAERTGGTYSTLKVQPAELEDSGVYFCASSQYTGAGANVLTFGAGSRLTVL.

This clonotype came up a few times. This chain connects TRBV20-1 to TRBJ2-7, with TRBD2 matching over 8 bases. The trim removed 6 bases at V and 3 bases at J, leaving 19 bases unmatched. The CDR3 has 17 amino acids. Germline lookup yields CDR1 DFQATT and CDR2 SNEGSKA (reference sequence). The CDR3 here is CSAKRLKAGANRYEQYF. The CDR3 region has the DNA TGCAGTGCAAAGCGGTTGAAAGCGGGAGCTAACCGCTACGAGCAGTACTTC.

This clonotype was observed once. A read error may be the cause here, since a much bigger clone is one base away. This sequence joins TRBV14 and TRBJ2-6; 9 nucleotides agree with TRBD2. Per germline, CDR1 SGHDN and CDR2 FVKESK. Trimming at V came to 4 bases and at J to 4 bases, leaving 8 bases not matched to a gene. The CDR3 consists of 17 residues. The CDR3 loop reads CASSLDSGRGGANVLTF. The CDR3, as DNA: TGTGCCAGCAGCCTGGATAGCGGGAGAGGAGGGGCCAACGTCCTGACTTTC. Filled out from reference TRBV14 and TRBJ2-6, the complete variable domain reads EAGVTQFPSHSVIEKGQTVTLRCDPISGHDNLYWYRRVMGKEIKFLLHFVKESKQDESGMPNNRFLAERTGGTYSTLKVQPAELEDSGVYFCASSLDSGRGGANVLTFGAGSRLTVL.

This clonotype was seen repeatedly, ten times or more. The J gene is TRBJ1-1, the V gene TRBV27; D is unclear. This CDR3 comprises 13 residues. V shed 3 bases and J shed 3 bases, with 8 bases lying between them. Germline V gives CDR1 MNHEY, CDR2 SMNVEV (reference sequence). CDR3: CASSFGQHTEAFF. Here the CDR3 DNA reads TGTGCCAGCAGTTTCGGCCAGCACACTGAAGCTTTCTTT.

A single count supports this clonotype. It may be a read error: a sequence one base away is much more abundant. The gene calls are TRBV29-1 and TRBJ2-3; tentative D call: TRBD2 (6 bases). This CDR3 has 15 amino acids. Trimming shortened V by 6 bases and J by 5 bases, and 21 bases separated the two germline ends. Germline V CDR1 and CDR2: SQVTM, ANQGSEA. CDR3 DNA sequence: TGCAGCGTCATGAGATCGGGACTGGGGGTAGATACGCAGTATTTT. This gives the protein CSVMRSGLGVDTQYF.

About this clonotype itself: Possible read error: a much larger clone is one base away. J is TRBJ1-1 and V is TRBV7-9, with TRBD1 identical over 10 bases. The CDR3 totals 15 residues. Germline V lookup: CDR1 SEHNR, CDR2 FQNEAQ (reference sequence). Here the CDR3 DNA reads TGTGCCAGCAGTAGTCGGGACAGGGGAAGTACTGGAGCTTTCTTT. Encoded protein: CASSSRDRGSTGAFF.

This clonotype was counted at least ten times. The chain's CDR3 is CSARVDRGHTEAFF. The CDR3 DNA reads as TGCAGTGCTAGAGTAGACAGGGGGCACACTGAAGCTTTCTTT. The chain carries TRBV20-1 and TRBJ1-1; 10 nucleotides agree with TRBD1. V lost 1 base to trimming and J lost 3 bases; unmatched junction nucleotides: 2. There are 14 residues in the CDR3. From germline, CDR1 is DFQATT and CDR2 SNEGSKA (reference sequence).

The chain uses TRBV10-3 and TRBJ2-7, with 10 nucleotides matching TRBD2. V lost 3 bases and J lost 1; bases outside the gene matches: 9. Germline V gives CDR1 ENHRY, CDR2 SYGVKD. This CDR3 has 17 amino acids. The CDR3 bases are TGTGCCATCAGTGACCCTAGCGGGAGAACCGGGTCCTACGAGCAGTACTTC. This gives the protein CAISDPSGRTGSYEQYF.

With regard to this clonotype: The missing conserved phenylalanine or tryptophan at the end of this CDR3 makes a read error likely. This sequence joins TRBV13 and TRBJ1-1; D is ambiguous. Germline assignment: CDR1 PRHDT and CDR2 FYEKMQ (reference sequence). The V end lost 0 bases, the J end lost 10 bases, and 15 bases lay between the germline ends. This CDR3 comprises 14 residues. The CDR3 protein is CASSLGQGGRTAFL. The DNA for the CDR3 is TGTGCCAGCAGCTTAGGCCAAGGAGGTCGGACAGCTTTCCTT.

Remarks on this clonotype: This may be a read error: a much more frequent sequence differs by one nucleotide. The chain couples TRBV9 to TRBJ1-5, with no clear D. The CDR3 spans 15 residues. V was pared by 3 bases and J by 0 bases, with 10 bases between. Germline CDR1 and CDR2: SGDLS and YYNGEE. The DNA of the CDR3 is TGTGCCAGCAGCGGGGAAGGGAGTAGCAATCAGCCCCAGCATTTT. Translating gives CASSGEGSSNQPQHF.

The chain couples TRBV12-5 to TRBJ2-1, with TRBD1 matching 10 bases. This CDR3 is built from 17 residues. Germline V gene data show CDR1 as LGHNT and CDR2 as FRNRAP. V trimming: 4 bases; J trimming: 5 bases; junction bases outside the gene matches: 11. Here the CDR3 reads CASGSETGTGANNEQFF. The CDR3 region has the DNA TGTGCTAGTGGTTCGGAGACCGGGACAGGGGCCAACAATGAGCAGTTCTTC.

This clonotype was seen only a few times. The rearrangement joins TRBV27 to TRBJ2-7; 7 bases map to TRBD1. V was pared by 3 bases and J by 2 bases, with 7 bases of the junction left unmatched. Germline V lookup: CDR1 MNHEY, CDR2 SMNVEV (reference sequence). This CDR3 is 15 amino acids long. The CDR3 loop is CASSFQDRHPYEQYF. For the CDR3, the DNA is TGTGCCAGCAGTTTCCAGGACAGGCACCCCTACGAGCAGTACTTC.

This clonotype came up many times. The chain combines TRBV29-1 with TRBJ2-2; 10 bases are a match to TRBD2. Germline trimming cut 3 bases from V and 5 bases from J; bases unmatched to any gene: 6. The CDR3 is 15 residues long. The germline V gene encodes CDR1 SQVTM and CDR2 ANQGSEA. DNA of the CDR3: TGCAGCGTTGAGAGGTCTAGCGGGAGTACCGGGGAGCTGTTTTTT. This codes for CSVERSSGSTGELFF.

In the case of this clonotype: Germline is not matched at one junction end, which may reflect a read error. The chain is built from TRBV5-4 and TRBJ2-5, with a weak D call TRBD2 (5 bases). The V gene's germline CDR1 is SGHNT and CDR2 YYREEE (reference sequence). This CDR3 is 14 amino acids long. The CDR3 spells CASGLVGDQETQYF. The CDR3 DNA reads as TGTGCCAGCGGCTTGGTCGGGGATCAAGAGACCCAGTACTTC.

On this clonotype itself: This may stem from a read error, because a much larger clone lies one nucleotide away. The V gene is TRBV7-6, the J gene TRBJ1-3; TRBD1 agrees at 11 bases. CDR1 is SGHVS, CDR2 FNYEAQ, per germline. The CDR3 is 17 residues long. This CDR3 reads CASSQYPDRGPGNTIHF. The CDR3 bases are TGTGCCAGCAGCCAATATCCGGACAGGGGGCCTGGAAACACCATACATTTT.

At least ten counts were recorded for this clonotype. This rearrangement joins TRBV25-1 to TRBJ2-7; TRBD2 matches 7 bases. V shed 9 bases, J shed 4 bases, and the junction held 6 bases outside the gene matches. Germline V gives CDR1 MGHDK, CDR2 SYGVNS. CDR3 size: 12 residues. This CDR3 reads CARSGVVYEQYF. The CDR3 nucleotides are TGTGCCAGGAGCGGGGTCGTATACGAGCAGTACTTC.

Only a few counts were recorded for this clonotype. The chain combines TRBV9 with TRBJ2-5; a weak D match, TRBD2 (6 bases). The ends were cut back, 5 bases at V and 2 bases at J, with 16 bases in the middle. This CDR3 spans 15 amino acids. Germline CDR1 and CDR2: SGDLS and YYNGEE. CDR3 nucleotides: TGTGCCAGCAGTGATAGGGGAGGTGGACAAGAGACCCAGTACTTC. Amino acids: CASSDRGGGQETQYF.

The genes are TRBV4-3 and TRBJ2-3; TRBD1 agrees at 8 bases. Looked up from germline, CDR1 is LGHNA and CDR2 is YSLEER. Germline trimming cut 1 base from V and 2 bases from J; bases unmatched to any gene: 2. The CDR3 has 15 residues. The CDR3 sequence is CASSQGDRITDTQYF. CDR3 DNA: TGCGCCAGCAGCCAAGGGGACAGGATCACAGATACGCAGTATTTT.

This clonotype was seen many times. The rearrangement links TRBV5-1 to TRBJ2-7; D is perhaps TRBD1 (8 bases). The CDR3 has 15 amino acids. Per the germline V gene, CDR1 is SGHRS and CDR2 is YFSETQ. Trimming left V 4 bases short and J 4 bases short, with 18 bases between. CDR3 protein: CASSASGTGLYEQYF. The CDR3, as DNA: TGCGCCAGCAGCGCCAGCGGGACAGGTTTGTACGAGCAGTACTTC.

In its sample, this clonotype was seen many times. This rearrangement joins TRBV2 to TRBJ2-3; D perhaps matches TRBD1 (5 bases). This CDR3 is 12 amino acids long. Trimming removed 3 bases at V and 4 bases at J, with 5 bases between. Germline-derived CDR1 and CDR2 are SNHLY and FYNNEI. CDR3 bases: TGTGCCAGCAGTGAGGGGCCAGATACGCAGTATTTT. Its protein product is CASSEGPDTQYF.

This clonotype was seen repeatedly, ten times or more. This chain joins TRBV29-1 and TRBJ1-5; D may be TRBD1 (5 bases). CDR3 length: 11 amino acids. From germline, CDR1 is SQVTM and CDR2 ANQGSEA. The CDR3 DNA reads TGCACCGGAGGGGTGGATCAGCCCCAGCATTTT. Encoded protein: CTGGVDQPQHF.

To note about this clonotype: The conserved phenylalanine or tryptophan is not found at the CDR3 terminus, so this likely reflects a read error. The rearrangement uses TRBV5-1 and TRBJ2-7; D may be TRBD1 (5 bases). V lost 2 bases and J lost 3, with 12 bases in between. This CDR3 has 14 residues. Germline V CDR1 and CDR2: SGHRS, YFSETQ. The CDR3: CASSFVGHGYEQYS. CDR3 bases: TGCGCCAGCAGCTTCGTGGGGCATGGCTACGAGCAGTACTCC.

This chain joins TRBV7-2 and TRBJ2-5; D gene unclear. CDR3 size: 13 residues. Trimming pared 3 bases from V and 0 bases from J, leaving 5 bases between. Germline values: CDR1 SGHTA, CDR2 FQGNSA. Here the CDR3 DNA reads TGTGCCAGCAGCTTTTCGTACCAAGAGACCCAGTACTTC. The encoded protein is CASSFSYQETQYF. The whole variable domain, remainder taken from reference TRBV7-2 and TRBJ2-5, is GAGVSQSPSNKVTEKGKDVELRCDPISGHTALYWYRQSLGQGLEFLIYFQGNSAPDKSGLPSDRFSAERTGGSVSTLTIQRTQQEDSAVYLCASSFSYQETQYFGPGTRLLVL.

The V gene is TRBV20-1, the J gene TRBJ2-7; 9 bases are a match to TRBD1. The CDR3 has 17 residues. After removal of 2 bases from V and 2 bases from J, the junction contained 13 bases not matched to a gene. Germline loops: CDR1 DFQATT, CDR2 SNEGSKA (reference sequence). In DNA form, the CDR3 reads TGCAGTGCTAGATCGGGACAGGGACCGACGAAAACCTACGAGCAGTACTTC. Protein sequence: CSARSGQGPTKTYEQYF.

This clonotype showed up just a few times. The V call is TRBV21-1, the J call TRBJ2-6. TRBV21-1 is shown as a pseudogene. The CDR3 is made up of 13 amino acids. The CDR3 region has the DNA TGTGCCAGCAGCATACCGTGGGCCAACGTCCTGACTTTC. Translation: CASSIPWANVLTF.

This clonotype was counted ten times or more. The chain joins TRBV20-1 to TRBJ2-3; 10 bases map to TRBD2. Per the germline V gene, CDR1 is DFQATT and CDR2 is SNEGSKA (reference sequence). The CDR3 spans 16 residues. J lost 0 bases, V lost 6 bases, and 9 bases had no gene match. The CDR3 reads CSAPWERGGSTDTQYF. The CDR3 coding sequence is TGCAGTGCCCCGTGGGAGCGGGGGGGAAGCACAGATACGCAGTATTTT.

In this sample, this clonotype turned up many times. The V call is TRBV19, the J call TRBJ2-7; no definite D call. This CDR3 contains 11 residues. The V gene's germline CDR1 is LNHDA and CDR2 SQIVND (reference sequence). The V and J ends lost 3 bases and 2 bases respectively, with 2 bases between them. The CDR3 here is CASSIPYEQYF. The CDR3 DNA follows: TGTGCCAGTAGTATCCCCTACGAGCAGTACTTC.